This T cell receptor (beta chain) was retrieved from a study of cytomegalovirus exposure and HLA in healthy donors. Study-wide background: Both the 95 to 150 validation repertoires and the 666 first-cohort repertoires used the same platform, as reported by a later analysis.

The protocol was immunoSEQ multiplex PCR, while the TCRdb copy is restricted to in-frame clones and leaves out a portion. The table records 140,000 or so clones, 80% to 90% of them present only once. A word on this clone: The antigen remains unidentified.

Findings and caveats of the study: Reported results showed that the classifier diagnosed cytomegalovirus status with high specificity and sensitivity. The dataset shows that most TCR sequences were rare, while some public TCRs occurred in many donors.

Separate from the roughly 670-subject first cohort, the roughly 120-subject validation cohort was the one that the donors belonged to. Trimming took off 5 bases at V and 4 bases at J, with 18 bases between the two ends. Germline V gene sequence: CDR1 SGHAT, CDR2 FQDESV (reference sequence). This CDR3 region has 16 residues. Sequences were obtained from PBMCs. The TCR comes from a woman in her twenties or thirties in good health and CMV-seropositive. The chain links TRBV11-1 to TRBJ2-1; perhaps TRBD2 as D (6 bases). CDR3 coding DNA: TGTGCCAGCAGCCCTCCCGGGATAGCGGCTTACAATGAGCAGTTCTTC. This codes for CASSPPGIAAYNEQFF.